The clone carrying this TCR beta chain was seen ten or more times. Its target is unknown. Germline assignment: CDR1 SGHAT and CDR2 FQNNGV. The CDR3 extends over 14 amino acids. The V end was cut by 2 bases, the J end by 2 bases, with 6 bases between. TCRdb re-derived calls from the RACE reads in MiXCR, one entry per CDR3 protein. The repertoire holds tens of thousands of distinct CDR3 sequences, with about a tenth as singletons. The sample originates from a study of human T cells and chemical hapten exposure. Regarding the study as a whole: Given that the donors had alopecia, their immune response may differ from that seen in healthy people.

The time point is: patch test 2, 6 weeks after DPC sensitization. Specified treatment: therapeutic diphenylcyclopropenone sensitization with weekly scalp DPC. The rearrangement uses TRBV11-2 and TRBJ2-2; D not resolved. Specimen: whole blood, collected in connection with sensitization to the hapten diphenylcyclopropenone (DPC). The TCR sequence derives from a woman aged 25 to 45 with alopecia areata. Some clones in this sample may be carry-over from other donors' samples. Here the CDR3 reads CASSLQSNTGELFF. CDR3 coding DNA: TGTGCCAGCAGCTTACAATCAAACACCGGGGAGCTGTTTTTT.